The 9 T cell receptor beta chains reported below all come from one sample, sequenced in a study of spatial heterogeneity in lung cancer. TCRdb processed the 5' RACE reads anew with MiXCR; each CDR3 protein has one entry. The top ten clones hold around 19% of a sample with 15,000 to 20,000 distinct CDR3 sequences, 20% to 25% of them seen once. The time point was: sample taken at primary tumor resection. Sequencing was performed on whole RNA extracted from tumor and nontumor lung tissue, or from frozen PBMC, and the material was left unsorted. The input for sequencing was PBMCs, taken at surgery. These receptors were collected from a female donor with early-stage non-small cell lung cancer.

In DNA form, the CDR3 reads TGTGCCACCAGCGAAACAGGGTACCAGCAGTACTTC. It is translated as CATSETGYQQYF. This chain links TRBV24-1 with TRBJ2-7; a possible D gene is TRBD1 (6 bases). Per germline, CDR1 KGHDR and CDR2 SFDVKD. The CDR3 spans 12 residues. V lost 7 bases, J lost 8 bases, and 14 bases lay in between.

In this sample, this clonotype turned up a few times. V and J are TRBV12-3 or TRBV12-4 and TRBJ2-4, with D maybe TRBD1 (5 bases). V was cut by 6 bases and J by 0 bases, with 21 bases left in between. The CDR3 totals 18 residues. The CDR3 nucleotides are TGTGCCAGCAGCCTGGGGTCCGCCAGGGTCTTAGCCAAAAACATTCAGTACTTC. Its translation: CASSLGSARVLAKNIQYF.

This clonotype showed up many times. The chain carries TRBV19 and TRBJ2-1; 9 bases are shared with TRBD2. Germline assignment: CDR1 LNHDA and CDR2 SQIVND (reference sequence). The CDR3 is 14 amino acids. Trimming removed 9 bases from V and 0 bases from J; junction bases left unmatched: 3. CDR3 in amino acids: CASYSGSSYNEQFF. CDR3 nucleotide sequence: TGTGCCAGCTATAGCGGGAGCTCCTACAATGAGCAGTTCTTC.

The gene calls are TRBV12-3 or TRBV12-4 and TRBJ2-2; no reliable D call. There are 11 residues in the CDR3. Trimming took off 7 bases at V and 5 bases at J, with 5 bases between the two ends. The DNA for the CDR3 is TGTGCCAGCATGTTAACCGGGGAGCTGTTTTTT. Residues: CASMLTGELFF.

This clonotype was counted ten times or more. V and J are TRBV5-1 and TRBJ1-1; 7 nucleotides align to TRBD1. CDR1 and CDR2 (germline): SGHRS, YFSETQ. This CDR3 is built from 14 residues. CDR3 protein: CATRTGSSNTEAFF. The CDR3 DNA is TGCGCAACCAGGACAGGCTCCTCAAACACTGAAGCTTTCTTT.

A few counts support this clonotype. V gene TRBV12-3 or TRBV12-4 combines with J gene TRBJ1-6, with 7 positions matching TRBD1. The V and J ends lost 4 bases and 9 bases, in that order; junction bases with no gene match: 9. This CDR3 contains 15 residues. The CDR3 is CASSSDTGASSPLHF. DNA of the CDR3: TGTGCCAGCAGTTCGGATACAGGGGCGAGTTCACCCCTCCACTTT.

There are a few counts of this clonotype. J is TRBJ2-6 and V is TRBV20-1; D is unresolved. The CDR3 spans 15 residues. The V gene lost 1 base and the J gene lost 0 bases, with 7 bases spanning the gap. CDR1 and CDR2 from the germline V gene are DFQATT and SNEGSKA (reference sequence). The CDR3 bases are TGCAGTGCTAGAGTAGGAAGCTCTGGGGCCAACGTCCTGACTTTC. Translating gives CSARVGSSGANVLTF.

This clonotype has ten or more counts. This sequence joins TRBV11-2 and TRBJ2-5; tentatively, D is TRBD2 (6 bases). Trimming shortened V by 5 bases and J by 5 bases, and 12 bases separated the two germline ends. Germline V CDR1 and CDR2: SGHAT, FQNNGV. The CDR3 sequence is 13 residues long. CDR3 in DNA: TGTGCCAGCAGCCTCGCCCTAGCGGAGACCCAGTACTTC. This encodes CASSLALAETQYF.

The sample holds many counts of this clonotype. This chain connects TRBV7-9 to TRBJ2-1; a weak D match, TRBD2 (6 bases). The germline CDR1 and CDR2 sequences are SEHNR and FQNEAQ (reference sequence). This CDR3 comprises 14 residues. V was pared by 1 base and J by 14 bases, with 18 bases between. The CDR3 DNA is TGTGCCAGCAGCTTAGTTGGCGGGGCCCGCATTAAGTTCTTC. Amino acids: CASSLVGGARIKFF.